These 8 T cell receptor beta chains were sequenced from one sample in a study of blood T cell repertoires in COVID-19. Using immunoSEQ multiplex PCR, the repertoire was profiled, and TCRdb retains in-frame clones only, with some absent. Of roughly 100,000 clones in the sample, around 80% are singletons; the top ten hold about 10%. Sequenced input: peripheral blood. The origin of the receptors is a man between 65 and 80 years old with acute or convalescent COVID-19.

V and J are TRBV10-1 and TRBJ1-2, with D perhaps TRBD1 (6 bases). Trimming cost V 6 bases and J 7 bases, with 12 bases left between them. This CDR3 is 12 amino acids long. Germline V gene lookup returns CDR1 WNHNN and CDR2 SYGVQD (reference sequence). The CDR3 loop reads CASSPDRIGYTF. CDR3 sequence (DNA): TGCGCCAGCAGCCCCGACAGGATTGGCTACACCTTC.

This sequence joins TRBV7-9 and TRBJ1-1; D perhaps matches TRBD1 (6 bases). V dropped 2 bases and J dropped 5 bases, with 9 bases sitting between them. Per the germline V gene, CDR1 is SEHNR and CDR2 is FQNEAQ (reference sequence). This CDR3 comprises 13 residues. DNA of the CDR3: TGTGCCAGCAGCTTACAGGGGAATACTGAAGCTTTCTTT. It specifies CASSLQGNTEAFF. Full variable domain (rest looked up from reference TRBV7-9 and TRBJ1-1): DTGVSQNPRHKITKRGQNVTFRCDPISEHNRLYWYRQTLGQGPEFLTYFQNEAQLEKSRLLSDRFSAERPKGSFSTLEIQRTEQGDSAMYLCASSLQGNTEAFFGQGTRLTVV.

The J gene is TRBJ1-2, the V gene TRBV7-3, with 7 positions matching TRBD1. Per germline, CDR1 SGHTA and CDR2 FQGTGA. There are 16 residues in the CDR3. Unmatched junction bases numbered 8, after V lost 4 bases and J lost 0 bases. This chain's CDR3 is CASSSVRGDPNYGYTF. CDR3 sequence (DNA): TGTGCCAGCAGCTCCGTCAGGGGGGATCCTAACTATGGCTACACCTTC.

The chain couples TRBV5-8 to TRBJ2-2, with unresolved D. The CDR3 has 13 amino acids. CDR1 and CDR2 from the germline V gene are SGHTS and YDEGEE. V was trimmed by 2 bases and J by 3 bases, leaving 5 bases between them. The CDR3 protein is CASSFYYTGELFF. CDR3 sequence (DNA): TGTGCCAGCAGCTTTTATTACACCGGGGAGCTGTTTTTT.

Here the CDR3 DNA reads TGTGCCAGCAGCCAAAGGGGCCTTTACGAGCAGTACTTC. Translated: CASSQRGLYEQYF. V and J are TRBV3-1 (or the pseudogene TRBV3-2) and TRBJ2-7; weak D call: TRBD1 (5 bases). The CDR3 spans 13 residues. Germline CDR1 and CDR2: LGHDT and YNNKEL (reference sequence). Trimming removed 2 bases from V and 4 bases from J, with 9 bases in between.

The rearrangement joins TRBV19 to TRBJ1-3; D not certain. This CDR3 has 15 amino acids. In germline, CDR1 is LNHDA, CDR2 SQIVND (reference sequence). The ends were cut back, 10 bases at V and 0 bases at J, with 16 bases in the middle. The CDR3 sequence: CATLGGLSSGNTIYF. The CDR3 DNA sequence: TGTGCCACCCTAGGAGGTCTCAGCTCTGGAAACACCATATATTTT.

The DNA for the CDR3 is TGTGCCAGCAGTTACCACGACAGGGGAATGGCTCAGCCCCAGCATTTT. As protein: CASSYHDRGMAQPQHF. The chain carries TRBV6-2 or TRBV6-3 and TRBJ1-5; TRBD1 aligns across 8 bases. V was pared by 2 bases and J by 6 bases, with 9 bases of the junction left unmatched. The CDR3 totals 16 residues. Germline V gives CDR1 MNHEY, CDR2 SVGEGT.

This clone was counted once. This chain links TRBV9 with TRBJ2-3; possibly TRBD1 for D (6 bases). With 4 bases removed from V and 2 bases from J, the gap between germline ends came to 17 bases. Germline values: CDR1 SGDLS, CDR2 YYNGEE. This CDR3 is built from 16 residues. The CDR3 is CASSYPRDNLTDTQYF. For the CDR3, the DNA is TGTGCCAGCAGCTATCCCCGGGACAACCTCACAGATACGCAGTATTTT.